The 3 T cell receptor beta chains presented below share a single source sample, sequenced in a study of kidney transplant recipient with SARS-CoV-2 infection. In TCRdb, the reads were re-called with MiXCR into one record per CDR3 protein. This sample carries 250,000 or so distinct CDR3 sequences, 29% of them seen once, and the ten largest clones take 6% to 8.5%. The sequenced sample was a blood sample, obtained at baseline and between days 110 and 120 from a kidney transplant recipient. The receptor set was obtained from a male patient aged 25 to 39 who had COVID-19 and was a kidney transplant recipient. Some of these T cells may belong to the graft donor.

This clonotype was observed many times. The chain recombines TRBV6-4 with TRBJ2-2; 8 bases are a match to TRBD2. Germline V gene lookup returns CDR1 MRHNA and CDR2 SNTAGT. The CDR3 consists of 13 residues. Germline trimming cut 5 bases from V and 4 bases from J; bases unmatched to any gene: 0. CDR3: CASSSGSTGELFF. The CDR3 bases are TGTGCCAGCAGTAGCGGGAGCACCGGGGAGCTGTTTTTT.

The chain carries TRBV15 and TRBJ2-3; tentatively, D is TRBD1 (6 bases). Per germline, CDR1 LNHNV and CDR2 YYDKDF (reference sequence). CDR3 length equals 15 residues. V was cut by 2 bases and J by 6 bases, with 15 bases left in between. CDR3 bases: TGTGCCACCAGCAGATCGCACACAGGGCCTGATACGCAGTATTTT. Its translation: CATSRSHTGPDTQYF.

In this sample, this clonotype turned up many times. V and J are TRBV6-5 and TRBJ2-2; D remains unclear. V lost 5 bases to trimming and J lost 1 base, with 14 bases between them. Germline V gene data show CDR1 as MNHEY and CDR2 as SVGAGI. CDR3 length: 16 amino acids. The CDR3 DNA is TGTGCCAGCAGTCCTAACCAGGACGGGAACACCGGGGAGCTGTTTTTT. The encoded protein is CASSPNQDGNTGELFF.